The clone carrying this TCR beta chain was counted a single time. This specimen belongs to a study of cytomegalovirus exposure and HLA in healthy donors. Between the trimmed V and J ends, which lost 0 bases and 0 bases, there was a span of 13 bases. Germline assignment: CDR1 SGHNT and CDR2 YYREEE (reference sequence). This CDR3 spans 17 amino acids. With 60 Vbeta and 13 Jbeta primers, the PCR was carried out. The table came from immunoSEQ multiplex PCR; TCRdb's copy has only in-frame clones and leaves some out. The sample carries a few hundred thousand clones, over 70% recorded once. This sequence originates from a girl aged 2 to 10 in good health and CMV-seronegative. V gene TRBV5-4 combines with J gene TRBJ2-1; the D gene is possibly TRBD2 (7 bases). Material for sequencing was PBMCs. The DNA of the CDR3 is TGTGCCAGCAGCTTGGATGAGGGGGGGAGCTCCTACAATGAGCAGTTCTTC. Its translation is CASSLDEGGSSYNEQFF.